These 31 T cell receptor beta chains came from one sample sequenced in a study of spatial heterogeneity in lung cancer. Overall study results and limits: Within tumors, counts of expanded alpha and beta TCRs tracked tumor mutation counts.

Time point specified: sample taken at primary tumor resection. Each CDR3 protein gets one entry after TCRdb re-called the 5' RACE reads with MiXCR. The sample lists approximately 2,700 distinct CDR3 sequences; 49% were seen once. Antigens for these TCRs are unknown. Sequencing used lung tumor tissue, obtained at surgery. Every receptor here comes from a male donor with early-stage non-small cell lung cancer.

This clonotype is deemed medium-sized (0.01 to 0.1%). The CDR3 protein is CSGAGLTGAYEQYF. For the CDR3, the DNA is TGCAGTGGAGCGGGACTCACGGGCGCCTACGAGCAGTACTTC. The rearrangement uses TRBV20-1 and TRBJ2-7, with 7 bases that match TRBD2. The CDR3 extends over 14 amino acids. The J segment lost 2 bases and the V segment lost 7 bases, leaving 11 bases of the junction unmatched. Germline V CDR1 and CDR2: DFQATT, SNEGSKA (reference sequence).

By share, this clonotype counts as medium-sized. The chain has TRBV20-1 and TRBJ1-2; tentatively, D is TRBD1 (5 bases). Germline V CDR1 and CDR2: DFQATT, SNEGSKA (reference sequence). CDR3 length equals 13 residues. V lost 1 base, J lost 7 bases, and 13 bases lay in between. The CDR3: CSARVGALRGYTF. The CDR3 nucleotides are TGCAGTGCTAGAGTAGGGGCGTTACGTGGCTACACCTTC.

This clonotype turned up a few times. This chain's CDR3 is CASSLGPALHTDTQYF. The CDR3 DNA sequence: TGCGCCAGCAGCCTCGGGCCGGCGCTCCACACAGATACGCAGTATTTT. V gene TRBV4-1 combines with J gene TRBJ2-3, with D uncertain. The V end lost 4 bases, the J end lost 2 bases, and 16 bases lay between the germline ends. The CDR3 consists of 16 residues. Germline CDR1 and CDR2: MGHRA and YSYEKL.

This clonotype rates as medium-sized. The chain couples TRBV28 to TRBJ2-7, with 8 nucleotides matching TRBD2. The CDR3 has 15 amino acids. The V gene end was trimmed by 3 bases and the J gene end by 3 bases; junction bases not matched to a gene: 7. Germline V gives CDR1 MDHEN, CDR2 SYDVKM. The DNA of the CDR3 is TGTGCCAGCAGTTTGGCGGGAGGCTCGAGCTACGAGCAGTACTTC. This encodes CASSLAGGSSYEQYF. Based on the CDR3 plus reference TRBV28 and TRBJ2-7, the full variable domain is DVKVTQSSRYLVKRTGEKVFLECVQDMDHENMFWYRQDPGLGLRLIYFSYDVKMKEKGDIPEGYSVSREKKERFSLILESASTNQTSMYLCASSLAGGSSYEQYFGPGTRLTVT.

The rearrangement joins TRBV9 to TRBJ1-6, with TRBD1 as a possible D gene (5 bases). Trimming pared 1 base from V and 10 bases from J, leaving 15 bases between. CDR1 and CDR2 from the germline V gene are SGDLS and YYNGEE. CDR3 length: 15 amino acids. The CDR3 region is CASSVKAGLRSPLHF. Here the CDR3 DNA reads TGTGCCAGCAGCGTAAAAGCAGGGTTAAGATCACCCCTCCACTTT.

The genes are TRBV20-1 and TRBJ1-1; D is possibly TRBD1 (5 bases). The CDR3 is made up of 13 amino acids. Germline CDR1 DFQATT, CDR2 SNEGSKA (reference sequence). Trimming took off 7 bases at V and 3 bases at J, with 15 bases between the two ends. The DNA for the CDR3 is TGCAGTGGCGGGAGGGGCGAGGACACTGAAGCTTTCTTT. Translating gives CSGGRGEDTEAFF.

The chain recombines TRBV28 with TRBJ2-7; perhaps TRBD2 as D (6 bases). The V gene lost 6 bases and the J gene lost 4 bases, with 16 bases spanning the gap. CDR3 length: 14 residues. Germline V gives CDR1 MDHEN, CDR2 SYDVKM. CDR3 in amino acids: CASRRWGVGYEQYF. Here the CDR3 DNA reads TGTGCCAGCAGACGATGGGGGGTAGGATACGAGCAGTACTTC.

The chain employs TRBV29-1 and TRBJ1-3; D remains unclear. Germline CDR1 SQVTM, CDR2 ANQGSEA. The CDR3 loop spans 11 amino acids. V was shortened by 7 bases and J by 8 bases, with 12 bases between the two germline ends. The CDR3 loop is CSASSSDTIYF. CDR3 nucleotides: TGCAGCGCCTCAAGCTCGGACACCATATATTTT.

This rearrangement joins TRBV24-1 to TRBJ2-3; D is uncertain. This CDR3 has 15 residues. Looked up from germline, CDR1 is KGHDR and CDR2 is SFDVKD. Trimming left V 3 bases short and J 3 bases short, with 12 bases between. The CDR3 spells CATSDPTDPTDTQYF. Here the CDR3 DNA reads TGTGCCACCAGTGATCCCACGGATCCGACAGATACGCAGTATTTT.

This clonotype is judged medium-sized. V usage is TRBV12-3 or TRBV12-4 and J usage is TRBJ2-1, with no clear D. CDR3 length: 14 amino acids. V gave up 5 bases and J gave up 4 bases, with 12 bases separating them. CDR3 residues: CASSPGLVYNEQFF. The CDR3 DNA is TGTGCCAGCAGTCCCGGGCTAGTGTACAATGAGCAGTTCTTC.

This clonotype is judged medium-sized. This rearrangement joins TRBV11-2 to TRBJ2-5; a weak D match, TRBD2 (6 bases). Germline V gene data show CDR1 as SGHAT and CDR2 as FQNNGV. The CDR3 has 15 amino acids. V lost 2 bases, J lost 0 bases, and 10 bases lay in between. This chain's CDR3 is CASSLFGGYQETQYF. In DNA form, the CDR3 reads TGTGCCAGCAGCTTATTTGGGGGGTACCAAGAGACCCAGTACTTC.

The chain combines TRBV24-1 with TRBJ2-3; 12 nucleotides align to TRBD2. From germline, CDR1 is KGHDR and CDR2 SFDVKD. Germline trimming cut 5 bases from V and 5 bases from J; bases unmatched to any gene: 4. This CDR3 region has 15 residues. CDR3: CATSASGGAVDTQYF. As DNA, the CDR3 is TGTGCCACCAGTGCTAGCGGGGGGGCCGTAGATACGCAGTATTTT.

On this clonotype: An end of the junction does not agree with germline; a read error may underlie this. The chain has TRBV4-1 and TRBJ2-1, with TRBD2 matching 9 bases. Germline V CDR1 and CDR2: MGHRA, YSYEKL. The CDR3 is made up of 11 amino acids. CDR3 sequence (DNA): TGCGCCAGCAGTTCAGGACTAGCGCGGATCTTC. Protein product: CASSSGLARIF.

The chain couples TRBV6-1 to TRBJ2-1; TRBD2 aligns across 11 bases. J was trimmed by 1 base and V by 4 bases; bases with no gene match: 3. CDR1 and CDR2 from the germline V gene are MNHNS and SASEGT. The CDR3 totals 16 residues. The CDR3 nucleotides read TGTGCCAGCAGTGTCACTAGCGGGGGTTCCTACAATGAGCAGTTCTTC. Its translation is CASSVTSGGSYNEQFF.

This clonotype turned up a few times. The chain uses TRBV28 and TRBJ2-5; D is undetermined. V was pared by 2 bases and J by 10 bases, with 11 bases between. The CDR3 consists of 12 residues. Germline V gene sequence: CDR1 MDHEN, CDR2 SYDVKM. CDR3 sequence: CASSLTGTNQYF. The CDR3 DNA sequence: TGTGCCAGCAGTTTAACTGGAACAAACCAGTACTTC.

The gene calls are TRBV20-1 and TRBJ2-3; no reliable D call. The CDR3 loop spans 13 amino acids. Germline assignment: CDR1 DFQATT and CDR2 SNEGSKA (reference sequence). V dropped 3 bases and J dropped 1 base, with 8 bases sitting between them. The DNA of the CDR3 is TGCAGTGCTAGTTTCTCGGGCACAGATACGCAGTATTTT. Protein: CSASFSGTDTQYF.

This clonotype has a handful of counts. The DNA for the CDR3 is TGCAGTGCTCCTATGGGATCAGATACGCAGTATTTT. It is translated as CSAPMGSDTQYF. This chain joins TRBV20-1 and TRBJ2-3; the D is unclear. V was shortened by 5 bases and J by 4 bases, with 10 bases between the two germline ends. From germline, CDR1 is DFQATT and CDR2 SNEGSKA (reference sequence). This CDR3 comprises 12 residues.

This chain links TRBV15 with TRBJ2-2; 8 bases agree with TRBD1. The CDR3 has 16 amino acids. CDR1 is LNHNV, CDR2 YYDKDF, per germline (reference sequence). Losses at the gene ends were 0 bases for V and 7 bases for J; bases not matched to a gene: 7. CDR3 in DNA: TGTGCCACCAGCAGAGAAGGGTCAGGGGGCGACGGGGAGCTGTTTTTT. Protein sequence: CATSREGSGGDGELFF.

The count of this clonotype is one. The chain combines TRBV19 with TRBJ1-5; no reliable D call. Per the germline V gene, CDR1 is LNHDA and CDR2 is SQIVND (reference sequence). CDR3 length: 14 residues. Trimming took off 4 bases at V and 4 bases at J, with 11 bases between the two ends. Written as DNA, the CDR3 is TGTGCCAGTAGTACAGGCGGAGGTAATCAGCCCCAGCATTTT. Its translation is CASSTGGGNQPQHF.

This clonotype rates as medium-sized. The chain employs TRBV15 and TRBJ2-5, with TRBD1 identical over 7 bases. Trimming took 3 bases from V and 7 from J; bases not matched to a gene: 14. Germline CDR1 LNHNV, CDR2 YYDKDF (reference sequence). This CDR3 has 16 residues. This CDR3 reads CATSRLGGAGAGTQYF. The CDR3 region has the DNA TGTGCCACCAGCAGGTTAGGGGGCGCCGGGGCCGGGACCCAGTACTTC. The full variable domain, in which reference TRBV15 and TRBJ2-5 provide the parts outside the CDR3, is DAMVIQNPRYQVTQFGKPVTLSCSQTLNHNVMYWYQQKSSQAPKLLFHYYDKDFNNEADTPDNFQSRRPNTSFCFLDIRSPGLGDTAMYLCATSRLGGAGAGTQYFGPGTRLLVL.

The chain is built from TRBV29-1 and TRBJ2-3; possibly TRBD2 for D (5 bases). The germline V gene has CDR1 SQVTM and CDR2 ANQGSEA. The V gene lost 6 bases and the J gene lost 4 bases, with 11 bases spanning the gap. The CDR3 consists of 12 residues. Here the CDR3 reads CSVGENPDTQYF. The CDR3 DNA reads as TGCAGCGTCGGGGAGAATCCAGATACGCAGTATTTT.

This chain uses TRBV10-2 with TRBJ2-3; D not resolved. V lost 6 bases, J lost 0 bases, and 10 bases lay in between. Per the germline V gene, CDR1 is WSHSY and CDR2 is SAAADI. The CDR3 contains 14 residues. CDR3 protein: CASSAGSSTDTQYF. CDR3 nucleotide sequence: TGCGCCAGCAGCGCCGGGTCTAGCACAGATACGCAGTATTTT.

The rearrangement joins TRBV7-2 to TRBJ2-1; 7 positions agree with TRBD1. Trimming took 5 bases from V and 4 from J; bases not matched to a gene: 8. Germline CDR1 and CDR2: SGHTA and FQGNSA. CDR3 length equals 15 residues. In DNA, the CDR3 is TGTGCCAGCAGCCCCCGTGGGACAGTATACAATGAGCAGTTCTTC. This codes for CASSPRGTVYNEQFF.

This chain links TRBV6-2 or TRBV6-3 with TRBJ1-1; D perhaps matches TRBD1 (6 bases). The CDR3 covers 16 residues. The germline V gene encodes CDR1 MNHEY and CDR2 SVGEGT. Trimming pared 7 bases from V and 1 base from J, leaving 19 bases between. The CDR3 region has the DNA TGTGCCAGCAACACACAGGGATTCCCCGCGAACACTGAAGCTTTCTTT. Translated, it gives CASNTQGFPANTEAFF.

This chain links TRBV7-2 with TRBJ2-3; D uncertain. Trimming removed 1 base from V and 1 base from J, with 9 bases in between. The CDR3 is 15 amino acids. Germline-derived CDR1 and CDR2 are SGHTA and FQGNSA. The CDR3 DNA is TGTGCCAGCAGCTTAGGCGTGGGCCGCACAGATACGCAGTATTTT. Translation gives CASSLGVGRTDTQYF.

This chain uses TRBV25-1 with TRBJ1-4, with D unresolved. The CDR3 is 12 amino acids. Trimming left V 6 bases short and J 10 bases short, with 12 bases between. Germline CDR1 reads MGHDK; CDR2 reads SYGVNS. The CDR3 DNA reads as TGTGCCAGCAGGGAAGAATCCGGAAAACTGTTTTTT. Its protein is CASREESGKLFF. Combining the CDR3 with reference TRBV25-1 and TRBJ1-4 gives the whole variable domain EADIYQTPRYLVIGTGKKITLECSQTMGHDKMYWYQQDPGMELHLIHYSYGVNSTEKGDLSSESTVSRIRTEHFPLTLESARPSHTSQYLCASREESGKLFFGSGTQLSVL.

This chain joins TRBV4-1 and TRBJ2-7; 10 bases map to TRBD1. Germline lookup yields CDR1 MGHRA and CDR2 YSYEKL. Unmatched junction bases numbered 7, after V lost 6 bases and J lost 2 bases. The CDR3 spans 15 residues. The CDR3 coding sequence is TGCGCCAGCAGTCTCTCCGGGACAGGGGCCTACGAGCAGTACTTC. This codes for CASSLSGTGAYEQYF.

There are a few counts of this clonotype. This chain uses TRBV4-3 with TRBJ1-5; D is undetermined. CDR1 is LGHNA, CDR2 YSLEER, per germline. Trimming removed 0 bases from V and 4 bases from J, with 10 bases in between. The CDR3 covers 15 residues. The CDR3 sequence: CASSQDSGVNQPQHF. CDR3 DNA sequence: TGCGCCAGCAGCCAAGATTCAGGCGTAAATCAGCCCCAGCATTTT.

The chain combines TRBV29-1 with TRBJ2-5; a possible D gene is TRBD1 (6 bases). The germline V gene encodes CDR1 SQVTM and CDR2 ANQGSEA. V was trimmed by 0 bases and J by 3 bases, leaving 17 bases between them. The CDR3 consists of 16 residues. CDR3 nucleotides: TGCAGCGTTGAAGATCAGGTTAGACAGGAAGAAGAGACCCAGTACTTC. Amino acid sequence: CSVEDQVRQEEETQYF.

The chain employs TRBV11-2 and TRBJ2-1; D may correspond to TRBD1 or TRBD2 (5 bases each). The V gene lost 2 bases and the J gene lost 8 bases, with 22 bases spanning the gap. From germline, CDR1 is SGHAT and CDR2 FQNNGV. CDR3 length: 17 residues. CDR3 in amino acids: CASSLPRGRQADYEQFF. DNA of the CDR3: TGTGCCAGCAGCTTACCCCGGGGACGACAAGCAGACTATGAGCAGTTCTTC.

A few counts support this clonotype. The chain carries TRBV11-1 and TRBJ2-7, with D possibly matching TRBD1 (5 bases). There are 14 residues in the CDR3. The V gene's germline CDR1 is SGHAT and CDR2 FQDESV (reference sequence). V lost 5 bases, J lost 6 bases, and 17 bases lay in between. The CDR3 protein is CASSPNWGATEQYF. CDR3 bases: TGTGCCAGCAGCCCCAACTGGGGCGCAACCGAGCAGTACTTC.